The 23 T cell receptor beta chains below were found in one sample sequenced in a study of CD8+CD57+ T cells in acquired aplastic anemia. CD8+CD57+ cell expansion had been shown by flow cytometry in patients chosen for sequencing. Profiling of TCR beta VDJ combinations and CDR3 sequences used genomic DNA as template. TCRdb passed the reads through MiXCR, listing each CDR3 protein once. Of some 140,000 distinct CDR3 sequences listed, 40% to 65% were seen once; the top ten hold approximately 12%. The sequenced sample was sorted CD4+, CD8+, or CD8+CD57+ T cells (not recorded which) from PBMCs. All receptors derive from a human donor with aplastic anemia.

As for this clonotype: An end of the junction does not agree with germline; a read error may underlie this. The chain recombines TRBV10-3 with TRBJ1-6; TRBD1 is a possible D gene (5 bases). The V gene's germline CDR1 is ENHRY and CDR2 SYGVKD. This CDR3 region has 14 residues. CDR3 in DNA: TGTGCCAGCAGTGGGAGGGGCTCAGATTCACCCCTCCACTTT. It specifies CASSGRGSDSPLHF.

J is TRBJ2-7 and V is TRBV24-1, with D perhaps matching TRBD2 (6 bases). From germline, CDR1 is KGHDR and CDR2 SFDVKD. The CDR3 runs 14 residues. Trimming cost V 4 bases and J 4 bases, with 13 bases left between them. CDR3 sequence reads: CATSDPDGGYEQYF. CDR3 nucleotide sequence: TGTGCCACCAGTGACCCTGACGGGGGTTACGAGCAGTACTTC.

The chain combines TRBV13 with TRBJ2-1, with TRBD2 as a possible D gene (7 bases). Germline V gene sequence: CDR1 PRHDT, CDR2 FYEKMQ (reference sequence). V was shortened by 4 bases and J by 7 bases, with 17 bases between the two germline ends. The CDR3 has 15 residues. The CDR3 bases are TGTGCCAGCAGCTCGTCATGGGGGGGGCAGAATGAGCAGTTCTTC. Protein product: CASSSSWGGQNEQFF.

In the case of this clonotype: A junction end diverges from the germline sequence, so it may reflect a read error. The chain's CDR3 is CASSPRGKLAYDEQFF. For the CDR3, the DNA is TGTGCCAGCTCACCACGGGGTAAGTTGGCCTACGATGAGCAGTTCTTC. The chain uses TRBV18 and TRBJ2-1; D ambiguous. Germline V gene lookup returns CDR1 KGHSH and CDR2 LQKENI. The CDR3 is 16 amino acids.

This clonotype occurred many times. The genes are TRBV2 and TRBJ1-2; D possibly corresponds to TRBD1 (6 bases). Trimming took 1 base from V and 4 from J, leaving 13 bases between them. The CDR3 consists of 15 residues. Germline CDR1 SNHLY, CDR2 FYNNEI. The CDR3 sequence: CASSEGGRGTYGYTF. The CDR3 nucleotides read TGTGCCAGCAGTGAAGGGGGCAGGGGCACCTATGGCTACACCTTC.

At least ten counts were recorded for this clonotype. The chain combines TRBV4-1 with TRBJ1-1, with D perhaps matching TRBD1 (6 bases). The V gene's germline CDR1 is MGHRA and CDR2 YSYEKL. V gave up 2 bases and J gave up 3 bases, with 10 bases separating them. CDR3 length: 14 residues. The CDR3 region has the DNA TGCGCCAGCAGCCAAAAATCAGGGGACACTGAAGCTTTCTTT. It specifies CASSQKSGDTEAFF.

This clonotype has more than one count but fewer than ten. For the CDR3, the DNA is TGCAGTGCTAGAGACGGGACAGGGAACGCGAACACTGAAGCTTTCTTT. Its protein product is CSARDGTGNANTEAFF. J is TRBJ1-1 and V is TRBV20-1; 9 positions agree with TRBD1. J lost 1 base, V lost 0 bases, and 6 bases had no gene match. The CDR3 runs to 16 residues. The germline CDR1 and CDR2 sequences are DFQATT and SNEGSKA (reference sequence).

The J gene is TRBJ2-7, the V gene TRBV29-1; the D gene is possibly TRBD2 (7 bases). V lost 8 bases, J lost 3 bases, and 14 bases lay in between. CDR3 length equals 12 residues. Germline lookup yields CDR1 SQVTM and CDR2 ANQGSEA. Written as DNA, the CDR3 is TGCAGCTTAGGGGGGGGCCTCTACGAGCAGTACTTC. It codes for CSLGGGLYEQYF.

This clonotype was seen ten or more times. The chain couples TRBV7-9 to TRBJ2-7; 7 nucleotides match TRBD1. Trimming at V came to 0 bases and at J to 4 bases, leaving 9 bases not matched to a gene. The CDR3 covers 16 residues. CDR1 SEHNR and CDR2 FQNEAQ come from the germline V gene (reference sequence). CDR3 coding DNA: TGTGCCAGCAGCTTAGCGCGGGTGGACAGGCGGTACGAGCAGTACTTC. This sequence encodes CASSLARVDRRYEQYF. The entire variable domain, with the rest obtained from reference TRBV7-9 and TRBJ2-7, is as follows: DTGVSQNPRHKITKRGQNVTFRCDPISEHNRLYWYRQTLGQGPEFLTYFQNEAQLEKSRLLSDRFSAERPKGSFSTLEIQRTEQGDSAMYLCASSLARVDRRYEQYFGPGTRLTVT.

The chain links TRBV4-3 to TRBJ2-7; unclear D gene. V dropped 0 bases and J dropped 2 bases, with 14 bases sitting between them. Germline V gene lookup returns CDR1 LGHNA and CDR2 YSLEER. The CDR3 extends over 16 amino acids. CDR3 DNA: TGCGCCAGCAGCCAAGATCGGGCCCAGGCAACCTACGAGCAGTACTTC. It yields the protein CASSQDRAQATYEQYF.

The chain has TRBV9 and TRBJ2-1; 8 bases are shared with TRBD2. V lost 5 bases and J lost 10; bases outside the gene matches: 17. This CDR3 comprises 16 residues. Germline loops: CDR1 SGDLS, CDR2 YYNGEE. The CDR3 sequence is CASRSSPGLDYGEQFF. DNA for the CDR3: TGTGCCAGCAGATCTTCGCCGGGACTAGATTACGGCGAGCAGTTCTTC. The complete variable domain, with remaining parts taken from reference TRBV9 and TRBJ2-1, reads DSGVTQTPKHLITATGQRVTLRCSPRSGDLSVYWYQQSLDQGLQFLIQYYNGEERAKGNILERFSAQQFPDLHSELNLSSLELGDSALYFCASRSSPGLDYGEQFFGPGTRLTVL.

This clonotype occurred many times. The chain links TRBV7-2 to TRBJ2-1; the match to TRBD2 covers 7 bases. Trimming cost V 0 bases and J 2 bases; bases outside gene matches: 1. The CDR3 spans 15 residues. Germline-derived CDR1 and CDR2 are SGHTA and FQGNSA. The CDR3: CASSLAGGAYNEQFF. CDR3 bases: TGTGCCAGCAGCTTAGCGGGGGGGGCCTACAATGAGCAGTTCTTC.

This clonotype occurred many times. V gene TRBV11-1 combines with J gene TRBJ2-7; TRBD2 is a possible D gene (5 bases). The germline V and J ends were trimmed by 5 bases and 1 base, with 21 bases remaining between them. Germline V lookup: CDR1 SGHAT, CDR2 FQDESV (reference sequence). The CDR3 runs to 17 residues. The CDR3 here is CASSPGAERLISYEQYF. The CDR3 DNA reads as TGTGCCAGCAGCCCCGGCGCGGAGCGGTTAATTTCCTACGAGCAGTACTTC. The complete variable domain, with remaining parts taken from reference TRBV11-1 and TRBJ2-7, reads EAEVAQSPRYKITEKSQAVAFWCDPISGHATLYWYRQILGQGPELLVQFQDESVVDDSQLPKDRFSAERLKGVDSTLKIQPAELGDSAMYLCASSPGAERLISYEQYFGPGTRLTVT.

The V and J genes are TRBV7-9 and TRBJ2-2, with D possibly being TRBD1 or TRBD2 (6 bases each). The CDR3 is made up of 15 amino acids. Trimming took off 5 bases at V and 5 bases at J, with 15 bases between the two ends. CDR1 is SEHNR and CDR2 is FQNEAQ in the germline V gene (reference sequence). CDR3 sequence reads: CASSPGDSLTGELFF. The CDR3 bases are TGTGCCAGCAGCCCAGGGGACTCATTAACCGGGGAGCTGTTTTTT.

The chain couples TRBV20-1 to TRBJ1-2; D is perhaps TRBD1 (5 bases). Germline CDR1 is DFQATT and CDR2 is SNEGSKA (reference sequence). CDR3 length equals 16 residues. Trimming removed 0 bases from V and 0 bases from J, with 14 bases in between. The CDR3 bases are TGCAGTGCTAGAGATATATGGGACCTAACTAACTATGGCTACACCTTC. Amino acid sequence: CSARDIWDLTNYGYTF.

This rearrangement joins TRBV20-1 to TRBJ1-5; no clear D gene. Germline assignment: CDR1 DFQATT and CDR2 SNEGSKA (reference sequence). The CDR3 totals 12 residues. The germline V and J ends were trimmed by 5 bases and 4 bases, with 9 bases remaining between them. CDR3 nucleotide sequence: TGCAGTGCTCCCCACGGTAATCAGCCCCAGCATTTT. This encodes CSAPHGNQPQHF.

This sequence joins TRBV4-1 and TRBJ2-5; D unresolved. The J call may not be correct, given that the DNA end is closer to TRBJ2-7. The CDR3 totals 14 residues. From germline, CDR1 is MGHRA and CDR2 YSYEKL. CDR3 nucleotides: TGCGCCAGCAGCCAAGCTGCGGCAGACTACGAGCAGTACTTC. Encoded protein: CASSQAAADYEQYF.

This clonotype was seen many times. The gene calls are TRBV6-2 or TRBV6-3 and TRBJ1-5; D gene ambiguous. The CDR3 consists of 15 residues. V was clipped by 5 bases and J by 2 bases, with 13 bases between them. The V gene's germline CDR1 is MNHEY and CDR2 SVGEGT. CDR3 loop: CASSPRVRGNQPQHF. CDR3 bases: TGTGCCAGCAGTCCTAGGGTCAGAGGCAATCAGCCCCAGCATTTT.

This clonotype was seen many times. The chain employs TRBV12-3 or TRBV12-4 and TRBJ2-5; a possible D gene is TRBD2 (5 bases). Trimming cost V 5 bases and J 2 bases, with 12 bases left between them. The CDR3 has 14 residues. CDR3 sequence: CASSRSGGQETQYF. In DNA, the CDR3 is TGTGCCAGCAGTAGGAGCGGTGGTCAAGAGACCCAGTACTTC.

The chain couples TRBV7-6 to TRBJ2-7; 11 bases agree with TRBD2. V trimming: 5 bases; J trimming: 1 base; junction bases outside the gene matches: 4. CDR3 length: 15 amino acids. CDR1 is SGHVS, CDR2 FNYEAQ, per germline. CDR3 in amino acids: CASSPSSGGSYEQYF. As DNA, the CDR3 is TGTGCCAGCAGCCCCTCTAGCGGGGGGTCCTACGAGCAGTACTTC.

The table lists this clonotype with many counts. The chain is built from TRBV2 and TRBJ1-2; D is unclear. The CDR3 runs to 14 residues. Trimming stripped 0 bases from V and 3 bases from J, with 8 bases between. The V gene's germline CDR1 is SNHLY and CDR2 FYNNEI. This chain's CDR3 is CASSEAPWDYGYTF. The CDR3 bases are TGTGCCAGCAGTGAAGCGCCATGGGACTATGGCTACACCTTC.

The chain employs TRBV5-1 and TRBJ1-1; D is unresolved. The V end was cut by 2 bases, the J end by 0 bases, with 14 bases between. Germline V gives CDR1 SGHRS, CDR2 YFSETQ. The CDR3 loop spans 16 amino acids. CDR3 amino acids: CASSFLAGRMNTEAFF. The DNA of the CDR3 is TGCGCCAGCAGCTTTTTGGCCGGGAGAATGAACACTGAAGCTTTCTTT.

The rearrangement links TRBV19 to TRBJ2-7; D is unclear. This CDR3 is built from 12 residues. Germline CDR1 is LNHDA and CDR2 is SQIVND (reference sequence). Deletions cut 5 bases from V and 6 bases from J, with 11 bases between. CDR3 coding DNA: TGTGCCAGTAGTTCCAATGGGTTCGAGCAGTACTTC. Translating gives CASSSNGFEQYF.